A single sample is the source of the 17 T cell receptor beta chains below, sequenced in a study of blood T cells in healthy people across ages. Sample-barcoded 5' priming and a J-beta primer mix drove a second PCR of roughly 7 to 11 cycles. From the 5' RACE reads, TCRdb called clonotypes with MiXCR, one entry per CDR3 protein. The data contain some 800,000 distinct CDR3 sequences, around 25% of them singletons. These data are also associated with another study on T cells of mothers and their children.

Input material: blood. The receptors shown here come from a boy between 10 and 17 years old in good health.

This clonotype has only a few counts. The chain links TRBV28 to TRBJ2-5; 9 bases are a match to TRBD1. This CDR3 comprises 13 residues. V gave up 7 bases and J gave up 11 bases; unmatched junction bases: 11. Looked up from germline, CDR1 is MDHEN and CDR2 is SYDVKM. The CDR3 nucleotides read TGTGCCAGCACCTACAGGGGGCTATTGCGGCAGTACTTC. Protein product: CASTYRGLLRQYF. Full variable domain (outside the CDR3, taken from reference TRBV28 and TRBJ2-5): DVKVTQSSRYLVKRTGEKVFLECVQDMDHENMFWYRQDPGLGLRLIYFSYDVKMKEKGDIPEGYSVSREKKERFSLILESASTNQTSMYLCASTYRGLLRQYFGPGTRLLVL.

The chain employs TRBV7-2 and TRBJ2-5, with D possibly TRBD2 on 6 matching bases. The J call is doubtful: the DNA matches TRBJ2-7 better. The CDR3 spans 14 residues. Germline lookup yields CDR1 SGHTA and CDR2 FQGNSA. Here the CDR3 reads CASSFDAGPYEQYF. The CDR3 coding sequence is TGTGCCAGCAGCTTCGACGCGGGACCCTACGAGCAGTACTTC.

At least ten counts were recorded for this clonotype. This sequence joins TRBV7-2 and TRBJ1-3; D remains unclear. Per the germline V gene, CDR1 is SGHTA and CDR2 is FQGNSA. Trimming cost V 1 base and J 0 bases, with 4 bases left between them. This CDR3 region has 14 residues. The CDR3 region has the DNA TGTGCCAGCAGCTTAGAGAGCTCTGGAAACACCATATATTTT. This codes for CASSLESSGNTIYF.

This clonotype has a count of ten or more. The rearrangement links TRBV5-6 to TRBJ2-5; the D gene could be TRBD1 or TRBD2 (5 bases each). CDR1 and CDR2 (germline): SGHDT, YYEEEE. V was cut by 0 bases and J by 5 bases, with 11 bases left in between. CDR3 length: 14 residues. The CDR3 loop is CASSLGARDETQYF. CDR3 sequence (DNA): TGTGCCAGCAGCTTGGGGGCTAGGGACGAGACCCAGTACTTC.

Only a few counts were recorded for this clonotype. The gene calls are TRBV20-1 and TRBJ2-1; no firm D call. The CDR3 length is 15 residues. From germline, CDR1 is DFQATT and CDR2 SNEGSKA (reference sequence). Trimming took off 3 bases at V and 7 bases at J, with 19 bases between the two ends. In DNA, the CDR3 is TGCAGTGCTAGCGAGTCCACTTTGGTAGGGAATGAGCAGTTCTTC. It yields the protein CSASESTLVGNEQFF.

The table lists this clonotype with a few counts. The gene calls are TRBV20-1 and TRBJ2-5; 12 nucleotides match TRBD1. The J call is in doubt because the DNA end fits TRBJ2-7 better. Germline V gene lookup returns CDR1 DFQATT and CDR2 SNEGSKA (reference sequence). The CDR3 contains 14 residues. The DNA for the CDR3 is TGCAGTGCTCGCCCCGGGACAGGGGGCCTCGAGCAGTACTTC. This gives the protein CSARPGTGGLEQYF.

The J gene is TRBJ2-2, the V gene TRBV5-6; tentatively, D is TRBD1 (5 bases). Germline V gives CDR1 SGHDT, CDR2 YYEEEE. There are 15 residues in the CDR3. Trimming stripped 1 base from V and 4 bases from J, with 11 bases between. CDR3 region: CASSLWGSGTGELFF. CDR3 in DNA: TGTGCCAGCAGCTTGTGGGGCTCTGGCACCGGGGAGCTGTTTTTT.

The rearrangement links TRBV5-1 to TRBJ2-1, with 10 bases matching TRBD2. After removal of 0 bases from V and 9 bases from J, the junction contained 9 bases not matched to a gene. From germline, CDR1 is SGHRS and CDR2 YFSETQ. The CDR3 spans 16 residues. In nucleotides, the CDR3 is TGCGCCAGCAGCTTGGTCCTAGCGGGAGAGTGGGTTGAGCAGTTCTTC. Its protein is CASSLVLAGEWVEQFF.

The gene calls are TRBV4-1 and TRBJ2-3, with 14 positions matching TRBD2. This CDR3 comprises 17 residues. The V gene end was trimmed by 3 bases and the J gene end by 2 bases; junction bases not matched to a gene: 4. Germline lookup yields CDR1 MGHRA and CDR2 YSYEKL. CDR3 sequence: CASSHPGLAGDTDTQYF. In nucleotides, the CDR3 is TGCGCCAGCAGCCATCCGGGACTAGCGGGGGACACAGATACGCAGTATTTT.

This clonotype was recorded a few times. This chain links TRBV6-2 or TRBV6-3 with TRBJ2-3; weak D call: TRBD1 (5 bases). Trimming took off 7 bases at V and 4 bases at J, with 15 bases between the two ends. CDR1 and CDR2 (germline): MNHEY, SVGEGT. The CDR3 length is 14 residues. The CDR3 bases are TGTGCCAGCAATTTAAACAGGATTGCAGATACGCAGTATTTT. Its translation is CASNLNRIADTQYF.

V and J are TRBV28 and TRBJ2-5; D remains unclear. V gave up 5 bases and J gave up 0 bases, with 22 bases separating them. Germline CDR1 reads MDHEN; CDR2 reads SYDVKM. The CDR3 has 18 residues. CDR3 protein: CASSPRSDGARYQETQYF. The CDR3 DNA sequence: TGTGCCAGCAGTCCCCGATCGGACGGAGCTAGGTACCAAGAGACCCAGTACTTC.

This clonotype was recorded a few times. This chain connects TRBV29-1 to TRBJ1-2; 7 nucleotides line up with TRBD1. Germline CDR1 is SQVTM and CDR2 is ANQGSEA. The junction had 11 bases not matched to a gene; V was cut back by 3 bases and J by 4 bases. This CDR3 has 15 amino acids. The CDR3 loop is CSVDYDSDRVYGYTF. CDR3 in DNA: TGCAGCGTTGACTACGACTCCGACAGGGTCTATGGCTACACCTTC. Together with reference TRBV29-1 and TRBJ1-2, the CDR3 gives the full variable domain: SAVISQKPSRDICQRGTSLTIQCQVDSQVTMMFWYRQQPGQSLTLIATANQGSEATYESGFVIDKFPISRPNLTFSTLTVSNMSPEDSSIYLCSVDYDSDRVYGYTFGSGTRLTVV.

The CDR3 DNA sequence: TGTGCCAGCAGCGAAGGACAGGGGATGAAGACCCAGTACTTC. Translating gives CASSEGQGMKTQYF. The chain has TRBV9 and TRBJ2-5; 9 bases line up with TRBD1. V lost 3 bases, J lost 6 bases, and 6 bases stayed unmatched. Germline lookup yields CDR1 SGDLS and CDR2 YYNGEE. There are 14 residues in the CDR3.

Only one count was recorded for this clonotype. The CDR3 sequence: CASSRTTGGGQPQHF. The CDR3 DNA reads TGTGCCAGCAGCCGAACTACAGGGGGCGGTCAGCCCCAGCATTTT. This chain links TRBV7-8 with TRBJ1-5, with 9 nucleotides matching TRBD1. V was pared by 5 bases and J by 6 bases, with 8 bases of the junction left unmatched. This CDR3 has 15 residues. CDR1 and CDR2 from the germline V gene are SGHVS and FQNEAQ.

In its sample, this clonotype was seen once. The rearrangement joins TRBV12-3 or TRBV12-4 to TRBJ2-5, with TRBD1 identical over 8 bases. The CDR3 contains 14 residues. With 5 bases clipped from V and 5 bases from J, the junction kept 7 bases outside the gene matches. The CDR3 coding sequence is TGTGCCAGCAGTGCTGCAGGGGGCGCGGAGACCCAGTACTTC. Its protein is CASSAAGGAETQYF.

This chain uses TRBV5-1 with TRBJ1-6, with unresolved D. Germline CDR1 reads SGHRS; CDR2 reads YFSETQ. The CDR3 is made up of 14 amino acids. V was shortened by 2 bases and J by 7 bases, with 10 bases between the two germline ends. CDR3 loop: CASSFRTDNSPLHF. The CDR3, as DNA: TGCGCCAGCAGCTTCCGGACGGACAATTCACCCCTCCACTTT.

J is TRBJ2-1 and V is TRBV6-4; 7 bases align to TRBD1. CDR3 size: 16 residues. V gave up 2 bases and J gave up 0 bases; unmatched junction bases: 4. Germline V gene data show CDR1 as MRHNA and CDR2 as SNTAGT. CDR3 amino acids: CASSDLRTGSYNEQFF. CDR3 coding DNA: TGTGCCAGCAGTGACCTGAGGACAGGCTCCTACAATGAGCAGTTCTTC.